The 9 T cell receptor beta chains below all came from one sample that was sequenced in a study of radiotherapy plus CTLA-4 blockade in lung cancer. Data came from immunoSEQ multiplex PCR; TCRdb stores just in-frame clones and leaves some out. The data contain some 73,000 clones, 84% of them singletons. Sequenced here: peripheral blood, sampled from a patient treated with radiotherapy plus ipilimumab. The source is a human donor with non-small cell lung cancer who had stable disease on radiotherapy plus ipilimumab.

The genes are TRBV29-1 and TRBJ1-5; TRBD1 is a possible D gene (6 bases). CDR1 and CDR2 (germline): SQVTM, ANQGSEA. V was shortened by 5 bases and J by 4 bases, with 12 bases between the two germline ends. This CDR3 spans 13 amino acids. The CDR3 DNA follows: TGCAGCGTTTCTGGGGGGCCAAATCAGCCCCAGCATTTT. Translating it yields CSVSGGPNQPQHF.

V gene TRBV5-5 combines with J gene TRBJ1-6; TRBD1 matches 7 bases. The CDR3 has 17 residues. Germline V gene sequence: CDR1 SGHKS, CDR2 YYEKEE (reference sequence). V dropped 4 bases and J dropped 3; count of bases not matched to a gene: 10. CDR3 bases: TGTGCCAGCAGCAGATCGACAGGGTACGGCTATAATTCACCCCTCCACTTT. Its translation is CASSRSTGYGYNSPLHF.

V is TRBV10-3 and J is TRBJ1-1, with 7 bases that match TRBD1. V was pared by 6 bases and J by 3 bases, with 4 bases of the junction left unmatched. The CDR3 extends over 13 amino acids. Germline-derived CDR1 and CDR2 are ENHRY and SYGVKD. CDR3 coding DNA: TGTGCCATCAGCAACAGGGGTGACACTGAAGCTTTCTTT. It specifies CAISNRGDTEAFF.

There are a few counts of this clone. This CDR3 is CASSLEQPQETQYF. The CDR3 bases are TGTGCCAGCAGCCTCGAACAGCCGCAAGAGACCCAGTACTTC. The gene calls are TRBV11-1 and TRBJ2-5; D not certain. Trimming took 5 bases from V and 2 from J, leaving 12 bases between them. The CDR3 spans 14 residues. Germline lookup yields CDR1 SGHAT and CDR2 FQDESV (reference sequence).

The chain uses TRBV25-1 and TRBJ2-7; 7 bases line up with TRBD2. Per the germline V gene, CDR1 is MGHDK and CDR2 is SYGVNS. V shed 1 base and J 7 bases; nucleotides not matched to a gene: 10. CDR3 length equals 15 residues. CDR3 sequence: CASSELAQRGREQYF. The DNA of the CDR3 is TGTGCCAGCAGTGAATTGGCACAGCGGGGCAGGGAGCAGTACTTC.

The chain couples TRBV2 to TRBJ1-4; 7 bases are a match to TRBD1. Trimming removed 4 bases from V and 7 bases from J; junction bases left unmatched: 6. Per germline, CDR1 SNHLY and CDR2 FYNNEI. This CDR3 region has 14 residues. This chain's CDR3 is CASSVGTVGEKLFF. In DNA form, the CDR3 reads TGTGCCAGCAGTGTAGGGACAGTCGGTGAAAAACTGTTTTTT.

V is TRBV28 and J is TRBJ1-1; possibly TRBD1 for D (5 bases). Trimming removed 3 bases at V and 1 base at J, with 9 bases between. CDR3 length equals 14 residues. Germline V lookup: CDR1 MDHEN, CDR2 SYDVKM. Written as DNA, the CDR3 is TGTGCCAGCAGTTTGGGACGGACGAACACTGAAGCTTTCTTT. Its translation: CASSLGRTNTEAFF.

CDR3 protein: CASRLGGAERKTQYF. The CDR3 DNA sequence: TGTGCCAGCAGGCTGGGGGGGGCGGAAAGAAAGACCCAGTACTTC. This chain connects TRBV6-5 to TRBJ2-5; possibly TRBD2 for D (7 bases). Looked up from germline, CDR1 is MNHEY and CDR2 is SVGAGI. V was shortened by 6 bases and J by 6 bases, with 20 bases between the two germline ends. The CDR3 spans 15 residues.

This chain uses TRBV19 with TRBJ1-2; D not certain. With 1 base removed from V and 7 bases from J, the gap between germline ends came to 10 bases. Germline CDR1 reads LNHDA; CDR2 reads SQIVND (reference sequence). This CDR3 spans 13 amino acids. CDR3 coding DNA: TGTGCCAGTAGTATAGTTTCGTCCGGTGGCTACACCTTC. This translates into CASSIVSSGGYTF.